This T cell receptor (beta chain) was recorded in a study of blood T cell repertoires in COVID-19 (dated by TCRdb to the early 2020s). As for the study more broadly: Samples from collaborators originated in the United States, Italy and Spain and spanned both the acute and convalescent phases of COVID-19. The material from the prospective study consisted of cDNA or gDNA derived from T cells, B-cell-depleted T cells, or PBMCs. Subjects who had been exposed to COVID-19, were actively infected with it, or had recovered from it provided the deeply sampled blood TCRbeta repertoires that made up the dataset. A freely available public database, intended as a resource for researchers studying the immune response to SARS-CoV-2, is where the repertoires were released. Samples came from the ongoing ImmuneRACE study (first 160 participants) plus 1,254 subjects from 6 global collaborators. Sample metadata almost always included a de-identified subject ID, COVID-19 status, age in years and sex. Where available, HLA class I and class II types were taken from metadata supplied by the sample provider and were not determined by assay-based typing.

Broader findings and caveats from the paper: How much clinical and demographic metadata was included differed by source and by participant, and the metadata was provided uncurated.

TCRbeta CDR3 regions were amplified from genomic DNA using the immunoSEQ Assay, a bias-controlled multiplex PCR. The study's own analysis went as follows. The number of nucleated cells in each sample was estimated from the amplification of reference gene primers within the assay. Sequence reads were collapsed and filtered to measure the absolute abundance of every unique TCRbeta CDR3 rearrangement. For each sample, productive Simpson clonality was calculated by taking the square root of Simpson's diversity index across productive rearrangements. The source is immuneACCESS, and TCRdb retained only in-frame sequences with V and J called. Part of the clones is not carried over; for the studies checked, unresolved V genes explain less than half of this, and the remainder is unexplained. From that table come the V and J calls and clone size; the DNA was used to work out D and trimming. In this sample the table shows 90,000 or so clones, approximately 91% of which occur a single time. The ten top clones hold roughly 3.5% of the sample.

On this clone itself: The specificity of this receptor is unknown. Base qualities are not at hand, and no much larger clone is one base apart.

Collaborating institutions collected whole blood in K2EDTA tubes following their own protocols. For TCRbeta analysis, collaborator samples were shipped as frozen whole blood, as isolated PBMCs, or as DNA extracted from either sample type. Inclusive of the bounding cysteine and phenylalanine, the CDR3 is 13 residues long. Only the CDR3 portion is preserved as DNA: 39 bases, with reading frame beginning at the first base. From a lookup of the germline V gene (reference sequence), CDR1 and CDR2 are SEHNR and FQNEAQ. V and J lose 5 bases and 5 bases, and a span of 10 bases separates them. The sequence came from a woman aged 70-85 years with acute or convalescent COVID-19. The sequenced sample consisted of peripheral blood. The receptor chain draws on TRBV7-9 and TRBJ1-5; a confident D gene designation cannot be given. At the DNA level, the sequence is TGTGCCAGCAGCAAAAGCGTGGATCAGCCCCAGCATTTT. Protein translation: CASSKSVDQPQHF.